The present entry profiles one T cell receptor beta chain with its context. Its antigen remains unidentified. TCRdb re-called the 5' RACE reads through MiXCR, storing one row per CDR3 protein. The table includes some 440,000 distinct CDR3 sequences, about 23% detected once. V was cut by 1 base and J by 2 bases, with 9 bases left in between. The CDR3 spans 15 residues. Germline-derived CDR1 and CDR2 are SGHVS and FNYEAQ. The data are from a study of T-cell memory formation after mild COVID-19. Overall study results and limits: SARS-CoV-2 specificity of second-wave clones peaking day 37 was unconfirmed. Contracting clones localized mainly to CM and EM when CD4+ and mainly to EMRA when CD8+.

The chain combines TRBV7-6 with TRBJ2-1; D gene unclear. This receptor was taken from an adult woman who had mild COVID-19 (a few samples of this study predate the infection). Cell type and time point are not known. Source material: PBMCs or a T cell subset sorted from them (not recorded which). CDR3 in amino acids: CASSLGVTTYNEQFF. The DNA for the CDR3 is TGTGCCAGCAGCTTAGGGGTCACCACCTACAATGAGCAGTTCTTC.